These 13 T cell receptor beta chains were sequenced from one sample in a study of T cells in Graves' hyperthyroidism and ophthalmopathy. The source material, RNA transcripts, was used to amplify TCR beta CDR3 regions. Carried out on the TCR CDR3, a first-round RT-PCR used the HTBI primer set. From the multiplex PCR reads, TCRdb called clonotypes with MiXCR, one entry per CDR3 protein. Of about 560,000 distinct CDR3 sequences in the sample, approximately 15% were seen once. The source material was blood. The origin of the receptors is a woman younger than 30 with Graves' hyperthyroidism.

The rearrangement links TRBV20-1 to TRBJ2-1; 8 nucleotides align to TRBD1. The V gene's germline CDR1 is DFQATT and CDR2 SNEGSKA (reference sequence). V shed 0 bases and J 1 base; nucleotides not matched to a gene: 2. This CDR3 has 15 residues. The CDR3 is CSARDWDRSYNEQFF. The CDR3 nucleotides are TGCAGTGCTAGAGATTGGGACAGGTCCTACAATGAGCAGTTCTTC.

Many counts were recorded for this clonotype. The chain recombines TRBV20-1 with TRBJ1-1, with D unclear. V was trimmed by 5 bases and J by 3 bases, leaving 10 bases between them. Looked up from germline, CDR1 is DFQATT and CDR2 is SNEGSKA (reference sequence). The CDR3 is 12 residues long. The CDR3 loop reads CSALVGDTEAFF. The DNA for the CDR3 is TGCAGTGCTCTGGTGGGTGACACTGAAGCTTTCTTT.

The chain is built from TRBV7-9 and TRBJ2-6, with a weak D call TRBD1 (5 bases). This CDR3 is 16 amino acids long. Trimming shortened V by 1 base and J by 4 bases, and 11 bases separated the two germline ends. Germline-derived CDR1 and CDR2 are SEHNR and FQNEAQ (reference sequence). This CDR3 reads CASSLVRGAGANVLTF. The CDR3 DNA reads TGTGCCAGCAGCTTAGTCCGTGGGGCCGGGGCCAACGTCCTGACTTTC.

In this sample, this clonotype turned up a few times. This chain uses TRBV6-5 with TRBJ2-3; TRBD2 is a possible D gene (5 bases). Trimming stripped 2 bases from V and 8 bases from J, with 20 bases between. The germline gives CDR1 MNHEY, CDR2 SVGAGI. The CDR3 is made up of 16 amino acids. The CDR3 reads CASSYGTRETRGTQYF. The CDR3 region has the DNA TGTGCCAGCAGTTACGGAACAAGGGAGACCCGGGGTACGCAGTATTTT.

This clonotype was seen repeatedly, ten times or more. The chain is built from TRBV11-2 and TRBJ2-3; the D is unclear. CDR1 and CDR2 from the germline V gene are SGHAT and FQNNGV. Trimming left V 4 bases short and J 11 bases short, with 13 bases between. The CDR3 extends over 12 amino acids. Written as DNA, the CDR3 is TGTGCCAGCAGCTCCCAGATAGCTAGGCAGTATTTT. Translated: CASSSQIARQYF.

The chain is built from TRBV19 and TRBJ2-3; TRBD2 matches at 9 bases. V lost 3 bases and J lost 3; bases outside the gene matches: 7. Germline CDR1 is LNHDA and CDR2 is SQIVND (reference sequence). The CDR3 sequence is 16 residues long. The CDR3 loop is CASSILAGMSTDTQYF. The CDR3, as DNA: TGTGCCAGTAGTATCCTAGCGGGAATGAGTACAGATACGCAGTATTTT.

The V call is TRBV12-3 or TRBV12-4, the J call TRBJ2-1; TRBD2 agrees at 12 bases. CDR3 length equals 17 residues. J was trimmed by 4 bases and V by 4 bases; bases with no gene match: 8. The CDR3 DNA is TGTGCCAGCAGTTCCGCTAGCGGGGGGGCTCATTACAATGAGCAGTTCTTC. It translates to CASSSASGGAHYNEQFF.

The V gene is TRBV20-1, the J gene TRBJ1-5; 9 nucleotides match TRBD1. The CDR3 runs 13 residues. Germline values: CDR1 DFQATT, CDR2 SNEGSKA (reference sequence). Germline trimming cut 6 bases from V and 5 bases from J; bases unmatched to any gene: 5. CDR3: CSAGTGFDQPQHF. The CDR3 DNA is TGCAGTGCAGGGACAGGGTTCGATCAGCCCCAGCATTTT.

This clonotype was seen many times. V and J are TRBV20-1 and TRBJ2-5, with D unresolved. CDR3 length: 14 residues. CDR1 DFQATT and CDR2 SNEGSKA come from the germline V gene (reference sequence). Deletions cut 5 bases from V and 5 bases from J, with 18 bases between. CDR3 in amino acids: CSAGPTGASETQYF. For the CDR3, the DNA is TGCAGTGCTGGGCCCACTGGAGCTTCTGAGACCCAGTACTTC.

This clonotype showed up many times. The CDR3 DNA reads TGCAGTGCTAGCTTGGCACTAGCGGGGCTCAATGAGCAGTTCTTC. It is translated as CSASLALAGLNEQFF. J is TRBJ2-1 and V is TRBV20-1, with 10 bases identical to TRBD2. The CDR3 is 15 residues long. The junction had 8 bases not matched to a gene; V was cut back by 3 bases and J by 6 bases. Germline-derived CDR1 and CDR2 are DFQATT and SNEGSKA (reference sequence).

The table lists this clonotype with many counts. V and J are TRBV6-1 and TRBJ1-2; maybe TRBD1 (5 bases). Looked up from germline, CDR1 is MNHNS and CDR2 is SASEGT. Trimming removed 3 bases from V and 5 bases from J, with 10 bases in between. The CDR3 contains 13 residues. In DNA form, the CDR3 reads TGTGCCAGCAGTGAGCAGGGTTGGTATGGCTACACCTTC. Its translation is CASSEQGWYGYTF.

The rearrangement uses TRBV6-1 and TRBJ2-5; D unresolved. Germline lookup yields CDR1 MNHNS and CDR2 SASEGT. The CDR3 has 13 residues. Deletions cut 6 bases from V and 1 base from J, with 9 bases between. CDR3 coding DNA: TGTGCCAGCAGCGTGCCCGCCCAAGAGACCCAGTACTTC. Residues: CASSVPAQETQYF.

This clonotype was observed a handful of times. V gene TRBV2 combines with J gene TRBJ1-2; 7 bases match TRBD1. The CDR3 loop spans 15 amino acids. Per the germline V gene, CDR1 is SNHLY and CDR2 is FYNNEI. The junction had 7 bases not matched to a gene; V was cut back by 2 bases and J by 4 bases. This CDR3 is CASSERQGRTYGYTF. For the CDR3, the DNA is TGTGCCAGCAGTGAAAGACAGGGACGGACCTATGGCTACACCTTC.